This T cell receptor beta chain was recorded in a study of blood T cell repertoires in COVID-19. About the study: T cells, B-cell-depleted T cells, or PBMCs provided the cDNA or gDNA that served as material.

V was clipped by 4 bases and J by 2 bases; unmatched bases: 5. This CDR3 has 15 amino acids. Germline loops: CDR1 SGHRS, CDR2 YFSETQ. Clones were sequenced by immunoSEQ multiplex PCR, and TCRdb holds only the in-frame ones, with some missing. The table lists over 60,000 clones, approximately 89% of them singletons, with about 9.2% in the top ten. This chain joins TRBV5-1 and TRBJ2-1; 8 nucleotides line up with TRBD2. The sequenced sample consisted of peripheral blood. The receptor was isolated from an older man with acute or convalescent COVID-19. The CDR3 nucleotides are TGCGCCAGCAGCCCGGGGGGGGAAACCTACAATGAGCAGTTCTTC. Its translation is CASSPGGETYNEQFF.